These 24 T cell receptor beta chains were all obtained from the same sample, sequenced in a study of T cell responses to AZD1222 COVID-19 vaccine. Profiled with immunoSEQ multiplex PCR; TCRdb holds only in-frame clones, not every one. The sample consists of 30,000 to 50,000 clones, 88% of them appearing once. The source material was peripheral blood, sampled 28 days after the second dose of the MenACWY control vaccine. The receptors stem from an adult who received the MenACWY meningococcal vaccine as a control.

The genes are TRBV6-4 and TRBJ2-2; TRBD2 might be the D (6 bases). This CDR3 spans 13 amino acids. Germline V gene lookup returns CDR1 MRHNA and CDR2 SNTAGT. The V gene lost 6 bases and the J gene lost 8 bases, with 13 bases spanning the gap. The CDR3 is CASSPEGTGELFF. In nucleotides, the CDR3 is TGTGCCAGCAGCCCGGAGGGCACTGGGGAGCTGTTTTTT.

This clone was seen only once. The chain links TRBV5-1 to TRBJ2-7; no clear D gene. The V and J ends lost 5 bases and 2 bases respectively, with 23 bases between them. CDR1 is SGHRS, CDR2 YFSETQ, per germline. This CDR3 contains 17 residues. CDR3 amino acids: CASSPLASPRLPYEQYF. CDR3 nucleotide sequence: TGCGCCAGCAGTCCCCTTGCTTCCCCTCGGCTACCCTACGAGCAGTACTTC.

This chain joins TRBV18 and TRBJ1-1, with TRBD1 matching 8 bases. CDR3 length equals 14 residues. The germline CDR1 and CDR2 sequences are KGHSH and LQKENI. The V gene end was trimmed by 0 bases and the J gene end by 8 bases; junction bases not matched to a gene: 5. The CDR3 here is CASSPPGTGDEAFF. DNA of the CDR3: TGTGCCAGCTCACCACCTGGGACAGGAGACGAAGCTTTCTTT.

The chain's CDR3 is CARSPGEERIRFSGANVLTF. The CDR3 coding sequence is TGTGCCAGAAGCCCCGGAGAGGAGCGGATCCGATTCTCTGGGGCCAACGTCCTGACTTTC. The V gene is TRBV5-3, the J gene TRBJ2-6, with D possibly TRBD2 on 5 matching bases. TRBV5-3 is placed among ORFs of uncertain function. The V gene lost 4 bases and the J gene lost 0 bases, with 23 bases spanning the gap. This CDR3 is 20 amino acids long.

This sequence joins TRBV30 and TRBJ2-7; 9 nucleotides line up with TRBD2. The CDR3 extends over 17 amino acids. V lost 0 bases and J lost 2; bases outside the gene matches: 11. Germline CDR1 reads GTSNPN; CDR2 reads SVGIG (reference sequence). The CDR3 sequence is CAWSVPGAGGGTYEQYF. CDR3 DNA: TGTGCCTGGAGTGTACCCGGGGCGGGAGGGGGGACCTACGAGCAGTACTTC.

This sequence joins TRBV24-1 and TRBJ1-6; D gene ambiguous. CDR3 length equals 14 residues. Germline CDR1 and CDR2: KGHDR and SFDVKD. V was trimmed by 7 bases and J by 5 bases, leaving 11 bases between them. This CDR3 is CATSPGSNNSPLHF. The DNA of the CDR3 is TGTGCCACCAGCCCGGGCTCTAATAATTCACCCCTCCACTTT.

This rearrangement joins TRBV5-1 to TRBJ2-7; TRBD1 aligns across 10 bases. The CDR3 loop spans 17 amino acids. V was pared by 3 bases and J by 5 bases, with 14 bases of the junction left unmatched. Per the germline V gene, CDR1 is SGHRS and CDR2 is YFSETQ. The CDR3 nucleotides are TGCGCCAGCAGCTCCGTATGGGGGACAGGGGAGAGGCACGAGCAGTACTTC. Protein sequence: CASSSVWGTGERHEQYF.

V usage is TRBV5-1 and J usage is TRBJ1-1; D unresolved. The ends were cut back, 0 bases at V and 1 base at J, with 7 bases in the middle. Germline CDR1 SGHRS, CDR2 YFSETQ. The CDR3 is 14 residues long. The CDR3 loop is CASSLGQPNTEAFF. The CDR3 coding sequence is TGCGCCAGCAGCTTGGGACAACCGAACACTGAAGCTTTCTTT.

This clone was counted a single time. V usage is TRBV7-9 and J usage is TRBJ1-5; 7 bases map to TRBD1. V trimming: 2 bases; J trimming: 3 bases; junction bases outside the gene matches: 1. Germline V gene sequence: CDR1 SEHNR, CDR2 FQNEAQ (reference sequence). This CDR3 is built from 14 residues. CDR3 region: CASSLTGANQPQHF. DNA of the CDR3: TGTGCCAGCAGCTTAACAGGGGCCAATCAGCCCCAGCATTTT.

The V gene is TRBV5-1, the J gene TRBJ2-5; D may be TRBD1 or TRBD2 (5 bases each). Germline CDR1 is SGHRS and CDR2 is YFSETQ. Trimming removed 8 bases from V and 5 bases from J, with 13 bases in between. CDR3 length: 12 residues. The CDR3 protein is CASSREGETQYF. The CDR3, as DNA: TGCGCCAGTTCGCGCGAGGGGGAGACCCAGTACTTC. The full variable domain, completed using reference TRBV5-1 and TRBJ2-5, is KAGVTQTPRYLIKTRGQQVTLSCSPISGHRSVSWYQQTPGQGLQFLFEYFSETQRNKGNFPGRFSGRQFSNSRSEMNVSTLELGDSALYLCASSREGETQYFGPGTRLLVL.

This chain joins TRBV30 and TRBJ1-3; D is uncertain. This CDR3 spans 13 amino acids. Per germline, CDR1 GTSNPN and CDR2 SVGIG (reference sequence). Trimming left V 0 bases short and J 11 bases short, with 14 bases between. CDR3 sequence reads: CAWSVRPPRAIYF. CDR3 bases: TGTGCCTGGAGTGTACGCCCTCCTCGAGCCATATATTTT.

V usage is TRBV21-1 and J usage is TRBJ2-7; the D call of TRBD1 is as the table states it, not checked on the DNA. TRBV21-1 is annotated as a pseudogene. This CDR3 comprises 13 residues. CDR3 protein: CASSPGQSYEQYF. The CDR3 bases are TGTGCCAGCAGCCCGGGACAGAGTTACGAGCAGTACTTC.

The chain combines TRBV21-1 with TRBJ2-1; the D call of TRBD2 is as the table states it, not checked on the DNA. TRBV21-1 is labeled a pseudogene. The CDR3 extends over 14 amino acids. The CDR3 DNA sequence: TGTGCCAGCAGCGCCAATTGGGAGTACAATGAGCAGTTCTTC. It specifies CASSANWEYNEQFF.

This rearrangement joins TRBV5-1 to TRBJ2-1; 13 bases are shared with TRBD2. Trimming took 6 bases from V and 8 from J; bases not matched to a gene: 8. The CDR3 is 15 residues long. Germline values: CDR1 SGHRS, CDR2 YFSETQ. The CDR3 sequence is CASTELAGGADEQFF. For the CDR3, the DNA is TGCGCCAGCACAGAACTAGCGGGAGGGGCCGATGAGCAGTTCTTC. Full variable domain (missing parts from reference TRBV5-1 and TRBJ2-1): KAGVTQTPRYLIKTRGQQVTLSCSPISGHRSVSWYQQTPGQGLQFLFEYFSETQRNKGNFPGRFSGRQFSNSRSEMNVSTLELGDSALYLCASTELAGGADEQFFGPGTRLTVL.

This chain connects TRBV9 to TRBJ2-1; 7 bases are shared with TRBD2. CDR3 size: 14 residues. Germline assignment: CDR1 SGDLS and CDR2 YYNGEE. The trim removed 6 bases at V and 4 bases at J, leaving 7 bases unmatched. CDR3 bases: TGTGCCAGCACCCCCGGGGGAGGGTACAATGAGCAGTTCTTC. Protein: CASTPGGGYNEQFF.

The chain couples TRBV18 to TRBJ2-1; no reliable D call. CDR1 is KGHSH, CDR2 LQKENI, per germline. This CDR3 has 15 amino acids. The germline V and J ends were trimmed by 0 bases and 4 bases, with 10 bases remaining between them. The DNA of the CDR3 is TGTGCCAGCTCACCACCGGGCAGAATTTACAATGAGCAGTTCTTC. The encoded protein is CASSPPGRIYNEQFF.

DNA of the CDR3: TGTGCCAGCAGCTTTATAGGACAGGGGAACACCGGGGAGCTGTTTTTT. The encoded protein is CASSFIGQGNTGELFF. This chain links TRBV7-9 with TRBJ2-2; 8 bases are a match to TRBD1. J was trimmed by 1 base and V by 3 bases; bases with no gene match: 4. CDR3 size: 16 residues. Germline V gene data show CDR1 as SEHNR and CDR2 as FQNEAQ (reference sequence). Filled out from reference TRBV7-9 and TRBJ2-2, the complete variable domain reads DTGVSQNPRHKITKRGQNVTFRCDPISEHNRLYWYRQTLGQGPEFLTYFQNEAQLEKSRLLSDRFSAERPKGSFSTLEIQRTEQGDSAMYLCASSFIGQGNTGELFFGEGSRLTVL.

Only a few counts were recorded for this clone. The rearrangement joins TRBV2 to TRBJ2-7; D unclear. Germline lookup yields CDR1 SNHLY and CDR2 FYNNEI. This CDR3 has 13 residues. V was cut by 3 bases and J by 2 bases, with 8 bases left in between. The CDR3 region is CASSDGSPYEQYF. CDR3 coding DNA: TGTGCCAGCAGTGATGGGTCCCCCTACGAGCAGTACTTC.

V is TRBV6-5 and J is TRBJ1-1, with TRBD1 as a possible D gene (6 bases). This CDR3 region has 13 residues. V was pared by 6 bases and J by 1 base, with 9 bases between. Looked up from germline, CDR1 is MNHEY and CDR2 is SVGAGI. The CDR3 loop reads CASRQGSNTEAFF. The CDR3 DNA is TGTGCCAGCAGACAGGGATCGAACACTGAAGCTTTCTTT.

The chain links TRBV2 to TRBJ2-2; possible D gene TRBD2, 6 bases. CDR3 length equals 15 residues. V lost 7 bases to trimming and J lost 3 bases, with 15 bases between them. CDR1 and CDR2 (germline): SNHLY, FYNNEI. CDR3 in DNA: TGTGCCAGCAAGGAGACGGGAGCGTACACCGGGGAGCTGTTTTTT. Residues: CASKETGAYTGELFF.

The CDR3 DNA sequence: TGTGCCAGCAGTGGGGACAGGGCCCACTCCGGGGAGCTGTTTTTT. Translated, it gives CASSGDRAHSGELFF. This sequence joins TRBV2 and TRBJ2-2; TRBD1 aligns across 9 bases. The trim removed 4 bases at V and 6 bases at J, leaving 6 bases unmatched. From germline, CDR1 is SNHLY and CDR2 FYNNEI. CDR3 size: 15 residues. The full variable domain, completed using reference TRBV2 and TRBJ2-2, is EPEVTQTPSHQVTQMGQEVILRCVPISNHLYFYWYRQILGQKVEFLVSFYNNEISEKSEIFDDQFSVERPDGSNFTLKIRSTKLEDSAMYFCASSGDRAHSGELFFGEGSRLTVL.

The V gene is TRBV19, the J gene TRBJ1-2; 10 bases match TRBD1. The junction had 8 bases not matched to a gene; V was cut back by 5 bases and J by 5 bases. The CDR3 length is 15 residues. Germline V gene sequence: CDR1 LNHDA, CDR2 SQIVND (reference sequence). The CDR3 region is CASSVRDRGRYGYTF. CDR3 sequence (DNA): TGTGCCAGTAGTGTCCGGGACAGGGGAAGGTATGGCTACACCTTC.

This chain links TRBV19 with TRBJ2-2; unclear D gene. Germline V gene sequence: CDR1 LNHDA, CDR2 SQIVND (reference sequence). Trimming cost V 6 bases and J 1 base, with 9 bases left between them. The CDR3 is 14 amino acids. The CDR3 DNA reads TGTGCCAGTAGATACCGGTTGAACACCGGGGAGCTGTTTTTT. Its protein is CASRYRLNTGELFF.

V usage is TRBV5-1 and J usage is TRBJ2-3; 8 nucleotides line up with TRBD1. The germline V gene encodes CDR1 SGHRS and CDR2 YFSETQ. The CDR3 is made up of 16 amino acids. J was trimmed by 4 bases and V by 2 bases; bases with no gene match: 9. Here the CDR3 reads CASSLPQGAPPDTQYF. In DNA form, the CDR3 reads TGCGCCAGCAGCTTACCCCAGGGGGCGCCCCCAGATACGCAGTATTTT.